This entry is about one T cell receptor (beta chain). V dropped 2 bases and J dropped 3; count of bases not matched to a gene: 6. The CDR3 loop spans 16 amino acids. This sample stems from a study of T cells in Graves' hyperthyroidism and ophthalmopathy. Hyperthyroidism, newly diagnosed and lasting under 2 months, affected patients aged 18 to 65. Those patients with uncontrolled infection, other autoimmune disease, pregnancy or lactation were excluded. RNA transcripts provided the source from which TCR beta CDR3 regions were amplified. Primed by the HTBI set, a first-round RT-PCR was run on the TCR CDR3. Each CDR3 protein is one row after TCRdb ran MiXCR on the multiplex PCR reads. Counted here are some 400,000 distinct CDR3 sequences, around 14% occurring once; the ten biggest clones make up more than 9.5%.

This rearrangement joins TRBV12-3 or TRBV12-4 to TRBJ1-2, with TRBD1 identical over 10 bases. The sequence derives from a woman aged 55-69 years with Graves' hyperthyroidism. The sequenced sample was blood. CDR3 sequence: CASSLRRDRGHYGYTF. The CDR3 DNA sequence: TGTGCCAGCAGTTTAAGGAGGGACAGGGGTCACTATGGCTACACCTTC.